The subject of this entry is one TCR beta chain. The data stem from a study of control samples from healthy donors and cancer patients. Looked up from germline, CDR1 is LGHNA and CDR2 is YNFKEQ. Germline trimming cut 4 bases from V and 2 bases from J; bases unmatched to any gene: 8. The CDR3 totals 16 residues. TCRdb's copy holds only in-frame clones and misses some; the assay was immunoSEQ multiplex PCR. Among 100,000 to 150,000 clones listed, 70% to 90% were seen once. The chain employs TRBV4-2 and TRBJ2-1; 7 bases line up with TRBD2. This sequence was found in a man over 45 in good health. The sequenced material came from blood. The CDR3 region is CASSRTGTNTYNEQFF. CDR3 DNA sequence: TGTGCCAGCAGCCGAACCGGGACTAATACCTACAATGAGCAGTTCTTC.